Listed here are 12 T cell receptor beta chains from one sample, sequenced in a study of radiotherapy plus CTLA-4 blockade in lung cancer. Some clones are missing from TCRdb's copy, which holds only in-frame ones; the method was immunoSEQ multiplex PCR. Of 90,000 to 100,000 clones in the sample, 80% to 85% are singletons; the top ten hold about 25%. Sequenced here: peripheral blood, sampled from a patient treated with radiotherapy plus ipilimumab. These receptors all come from a human donor with non-small cell lung cancer that progressed on radiotherapy plus ipilimumab.

V gene TRBV20-1 combines with J gene TRBJ1-2; D not resolved. CDR3 length: 10 residues. The germline V gene has CDR1 DFQATT and CDR2 SNEGSKA (reference sequence). CDR3 protein: CITGAYGYTF. The CDR3 DNA is TGCATAACGGGAGCGTATGGCTACACCTTC.

The V call is TRBV6-1, the J call TRBJ2-5; D remains unclear. The CDR3 extends over 13 amino acids. Trimming removed 1 base at V and 3 bases at J, with 6 bases between. Germline values: CDR1 MNHNS, CDR2 SASEGT. The CDR3 nucleotides are TGTGCCAGCAGTGAAGTCAGAAAAGAGACCCAGTACTTC. It codes for CASSEVRKETQYF.

V usage is TRBV6-5 and J usage is TRBJ1-1; 9 bases are shared with TRBD1. J was trimmed by 2 bases and V by 5 bases; bases with no gene match: 6. Germline V CDR1 and CDR2: MNHEY, SVGAGI. The length of the CDR3 is 15 residues. The CDR3 spells CASSPRTGENTEAFF. In nucleotides, the CDR3 is TGTGCCAGCAGTCCAAGGACAGGGGAAAACACTGAAGCTTTCTTT.

There are a few counts of this clone. One junction end disagrees with the germline gene, perhaps due to a read error. V and J are TRBV4-2 and TRBJ2-2, with D perhaps TRBD1 or TRBD2 (5 bases each). Germline-derived CDR1 and CDR2 are LGHNA and YNFKEQ. The CDR3 runs 17 residues. CDR3 bases: TGTGCCAGCACCCAAGTCGGGGCCGGGATTCAGACCGGGGAGCTGTTTTTT. The encoded protein is CASTQVGAGIQTGELFF.

This chain joins TRBV27 and TRBJ2-1; 13 nucleotides agree with TRBD2. Germline-derived CDR1 and CDR2 are MNHEY and SMNVEV (reference sequence). V dropped 5 bases and J dropped 3; count of bases not matched to a gene: 10. The CDR3 loop spans 18 amino acids. The DNA of the CDR3 is TGTGCCAGCAGTCTCAGGACTAGCGGGAGTTATTACTACAATGAGCAGTTCTTC. Translated, it gives CASSLRTSGSYYYNEQFF.

The J gene is TRBJ2-3, the V gene TRBV27, with a tentative D call TRBD2 (6 bases). The CDR3 runs to 15 residues. Germline CDR1 MNHEY, CDR2 SMNVEV (reference sequence). The germline V and J ends were trimmed by 5 bases and 4 bases, with 16 bases remaining between them. The CDR3 sequence: CASSPLEGRADTQYF. The DNA of the CDR3 is TGTGCCAGCAGTCCCTTGGAGGGTCGGGCAGATACGCAGTATTTT.

V usage is TRBV2 and J usage is TRBJ2-7, with 7 bases fitting TRBD2. Germline loops: CDR1 SNHLY, CDR2 FYNNEI. Trimming removed 3 bases from V and 3 bases from J; junction bases left unmatched: 2. This CDR3 has 13 amino acids. The CDR3 reads CASSDQRDYEQYV. CDR3 DNA sequence: TGTGCCAGCAGTGACCAGCGGGACTACGAGCAGTACGTC.

The V call is TRBV5-1, the J call TRBJ1-4; D might be TRBD1 (6 bases). V lost 2 bases, J lost 7 bases, and 15 bases lay in between. Germline values: CDR1 SGHRS, CDR2 YFSETQ. CDR3 length: 15 residues. Here the CDR3 DNA reads TGCGCCAGCAGCTTCGGGGGGCGCCGGGGTGAAAAACTGTTTTTT. Translation gives CASSFGGRRGEKLFF. Full variable domain (outside the CDR3, taken from reference TRBV5-1 and TRBJ1-4): KAGVTQTPRYLIKTRGQQVTLSCSPISGHRSVSWYQQTPGQGLQFLFEYFSETQRNKGNFPGRFSGRQFSNSRSEMNVSTLELGDSALYLCASSFGGRRGEKLFFGSGTQLSVL.

This rearrangement joins TRBV29-1 to TRBJ2-3, with a weak D call TRBD2 (6 bases). The CDR3 extends over 14 amino acids. V was cut by 7 bases and J by 5 bases, with 19 bases left in between. Germline V lookup: CDR1 SQVTM, CDR2 ANQGSEA. The CDR3 here is CSGLPSGRLDTQYF. CDR3 sequence (DNA): TGCAGCGGACTTCCCTCCGGGAGATTAGATACGCAGTATTTT.

The gene calls are TRBV27 and TRBJ2-3, with D possibly TRBD2 on 5 matching bases. This CDR3 contains 13 residues. The ends were cut back, 4 bases at V and 2 bases at J, with 7 bases in the middle. The germline gives CDR1 MNHEY, CDR2 SMNVEV (reference sequence). Written as DNA, the CDR3 is TGTGCCAGCAGTTCCGGGAACACAGATACGCAGTATTTT. It is translated as CASSSGNTDTQYF.

The gene calls are TRBV9 and TRBJ2-5; no reliable D call. From germline, CDR1 is SGDLS and CDR2 YYNGEE. Deletions cut 0 bases from V and 1 base from J, with 7 bases between. The CDR3 runs 14 residues. CDR3 sequence (DNA): TGTGCCAGCAGCGTAGCTCTCAGCCAAGAGACCCAGTACTTC. Translation: CASSVALSQETQYF.

This chain joins TRBV6-4 and TRBJ1-1, with D tentatively TRBD1 (5 bases). Looked up from germline, CDR1 is MRHNA and CDR2 is SNTAGT. The CDR3 has 13 amino acids. The V and J ends lost 2 bases and 1 base respectively, with 5 bases between them. The CDR3 reads CASSDQGNTEAFF. As DNA, the CDR3 is TGTGCCAGCAGTGACCAGGGGAACACTGAAGCTTTCTTT.